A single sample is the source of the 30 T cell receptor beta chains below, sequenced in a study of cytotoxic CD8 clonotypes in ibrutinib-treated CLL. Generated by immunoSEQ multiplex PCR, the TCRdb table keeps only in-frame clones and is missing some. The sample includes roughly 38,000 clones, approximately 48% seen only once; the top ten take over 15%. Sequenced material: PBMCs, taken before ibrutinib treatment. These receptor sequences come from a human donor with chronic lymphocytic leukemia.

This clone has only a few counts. CDR3 loop: CASSPPRNNEQFF. For the CDR3, the DNA is TGTGCCAGCAGCCCCCCACGGAACAATGAGCAGTTCTTC. V is TRBV5-4 and J is TRBJ2-1; no definite D call. The CDR3 extends over 13 amino acids. Germline loops: CDR1 SGHNT, CDR2 YYREEE (reference sequence). V was clipped by 4 bases and J by 5 bases, with 10 bases between them.

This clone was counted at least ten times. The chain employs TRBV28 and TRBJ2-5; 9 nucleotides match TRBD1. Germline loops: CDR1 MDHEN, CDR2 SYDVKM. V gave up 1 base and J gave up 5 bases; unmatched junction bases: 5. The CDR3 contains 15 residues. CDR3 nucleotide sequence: TGTGCCAGCAGTTTATCCACAGGGGGCGTGGAGACCCAGTACTTC. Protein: CASSLSTGGVETQYF.

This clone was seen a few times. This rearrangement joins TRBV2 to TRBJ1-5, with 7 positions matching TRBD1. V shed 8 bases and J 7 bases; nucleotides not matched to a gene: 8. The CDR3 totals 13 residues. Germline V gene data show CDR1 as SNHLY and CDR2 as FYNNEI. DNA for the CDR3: TGTGCCAGCCAGGGACAGATGGGGCAGCCCCAGCATTTT. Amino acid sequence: CASQGQMGQPQHF.

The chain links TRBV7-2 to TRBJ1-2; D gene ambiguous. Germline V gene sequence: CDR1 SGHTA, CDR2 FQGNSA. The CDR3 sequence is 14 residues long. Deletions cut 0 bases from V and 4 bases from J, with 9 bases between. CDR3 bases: TGTGCCAGCAGCTTAGCCCTCACGACCTATGGCTACACCTTC. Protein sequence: CASSLALTTYGYTF.

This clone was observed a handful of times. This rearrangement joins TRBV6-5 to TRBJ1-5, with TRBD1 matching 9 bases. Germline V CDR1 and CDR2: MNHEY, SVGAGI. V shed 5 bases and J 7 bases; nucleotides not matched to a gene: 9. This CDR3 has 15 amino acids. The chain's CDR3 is CASSPGTGMGQPQHF. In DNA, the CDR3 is TGTGCCAGCAGTCCCGGGACAGGGATGGGCCAGCCCCAGCATTTT.

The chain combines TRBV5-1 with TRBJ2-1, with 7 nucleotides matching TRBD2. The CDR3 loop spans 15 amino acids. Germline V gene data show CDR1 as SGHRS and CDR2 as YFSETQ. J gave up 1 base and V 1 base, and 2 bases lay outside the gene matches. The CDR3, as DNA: TGCGCCAGCAGCTTGTCTAGCGGATCCTACAATGAGCAGTTCTTC. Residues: CASSLSSGSYNEQFF.

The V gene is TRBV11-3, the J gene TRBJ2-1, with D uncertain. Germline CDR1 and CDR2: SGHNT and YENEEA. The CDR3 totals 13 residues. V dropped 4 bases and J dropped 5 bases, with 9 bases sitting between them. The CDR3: CASSSYPNNEQFF. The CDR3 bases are TGTGCCAGCAGCTCTTACCCCAACAATGAGCAGTTCTTC.

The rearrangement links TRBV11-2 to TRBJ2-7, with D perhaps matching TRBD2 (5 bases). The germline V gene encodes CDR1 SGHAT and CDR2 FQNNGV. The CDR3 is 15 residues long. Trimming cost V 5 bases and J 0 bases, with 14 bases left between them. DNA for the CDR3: TGTGCCAGCAGCCCCGGGATAGGGAGCTCCTACGAGCAGTACTTC. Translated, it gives CASSPGIGSSYEQYF.

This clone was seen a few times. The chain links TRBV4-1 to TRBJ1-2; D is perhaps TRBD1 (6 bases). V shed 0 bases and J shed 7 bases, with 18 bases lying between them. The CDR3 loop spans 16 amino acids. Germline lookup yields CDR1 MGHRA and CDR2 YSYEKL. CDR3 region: CASSQEAQGHSGGYTF. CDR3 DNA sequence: TGCGCCAGCAGCCAAGAGGCGCAGGGACACAGCGGTGGCTACACCTTC.

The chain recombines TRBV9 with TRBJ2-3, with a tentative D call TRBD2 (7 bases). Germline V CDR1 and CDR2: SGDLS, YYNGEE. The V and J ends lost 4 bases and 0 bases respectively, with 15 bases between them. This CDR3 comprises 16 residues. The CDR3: CASSPYEGGSTDTQYF. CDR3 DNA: TGTGCCAGCAGCCCTTACGAGGGGGGGAGCACAGATACGCAGTATTTT.

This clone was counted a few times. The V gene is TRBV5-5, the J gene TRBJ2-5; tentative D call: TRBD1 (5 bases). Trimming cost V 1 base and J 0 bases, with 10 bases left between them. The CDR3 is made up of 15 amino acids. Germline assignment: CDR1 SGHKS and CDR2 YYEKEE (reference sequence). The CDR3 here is CASSLLGEDQETQYF. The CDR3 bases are TGTGCCAGCAGCTTGTTAGGGGAAGACCAAGAGACCCAGTACTTC. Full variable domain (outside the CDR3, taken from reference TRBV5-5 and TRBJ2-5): DAGVTQSPTHLIKTRGQQVTLRCSPISGHKSVSWYQQVLGQGPQFIFQYYEKEERGRGNFPDRFSARQFPNYSSELNVNALLLGDSALYLCASSLLGEDQETQYFGPGTRLLVL.

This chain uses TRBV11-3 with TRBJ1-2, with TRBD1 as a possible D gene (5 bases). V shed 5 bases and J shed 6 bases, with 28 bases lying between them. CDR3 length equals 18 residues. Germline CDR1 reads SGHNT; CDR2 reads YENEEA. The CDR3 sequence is CASSPLRPLRDMVDGYTF. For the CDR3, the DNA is TGTGCCAGCAGCCCCCTTAGGCCTCTCAGGGATATGGTCGATGGCTACACCTTC.

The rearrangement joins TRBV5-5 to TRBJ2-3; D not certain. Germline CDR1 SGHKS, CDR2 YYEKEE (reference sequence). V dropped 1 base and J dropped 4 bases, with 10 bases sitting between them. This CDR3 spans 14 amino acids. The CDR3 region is CASSLSLFADTQYF. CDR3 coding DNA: TGTGCCAGCAGCTTGTCACTCTTCGCAGATACGCAGTATTTT. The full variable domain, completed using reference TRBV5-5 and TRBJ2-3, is DAGVTQSPTHLIKTRGQQVTLRCSPISGHKSVSWYQQVLGQGPQFIFQYYEKEERGRGNFPDRFSARQFPNYSSELNVNALLLGDSALYLCASSLSLFADTQYFGPGTRLTVL.

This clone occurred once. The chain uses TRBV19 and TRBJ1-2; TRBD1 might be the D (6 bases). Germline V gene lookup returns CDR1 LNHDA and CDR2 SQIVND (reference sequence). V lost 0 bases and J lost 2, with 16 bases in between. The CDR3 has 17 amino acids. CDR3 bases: TGTGCCAGTAGTATAGATCAGGTCTGGGACAACAACTATGGCTACACCTTC. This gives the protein CASSIDQVWDNNYGYTF.

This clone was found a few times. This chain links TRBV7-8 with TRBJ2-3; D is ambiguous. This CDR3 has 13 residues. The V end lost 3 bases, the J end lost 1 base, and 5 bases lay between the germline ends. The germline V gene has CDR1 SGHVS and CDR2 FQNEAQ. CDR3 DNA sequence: TGTGCCAGCAGCTTTCGGGGCACAGATACGCAGTATTTT. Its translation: CASSFRGTDTQYF.

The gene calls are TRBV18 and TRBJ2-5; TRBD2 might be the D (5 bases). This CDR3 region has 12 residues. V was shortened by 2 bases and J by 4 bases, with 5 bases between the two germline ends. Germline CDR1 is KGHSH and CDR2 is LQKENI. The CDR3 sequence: CASSPAGETQYF. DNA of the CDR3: TGTGCCAGCTCACCAGCGGGAGAGACCCAGTACTTC.

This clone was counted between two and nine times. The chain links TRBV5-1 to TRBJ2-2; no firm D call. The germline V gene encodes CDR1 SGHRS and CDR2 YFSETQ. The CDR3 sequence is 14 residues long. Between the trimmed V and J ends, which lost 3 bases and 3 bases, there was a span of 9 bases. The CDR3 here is CASSSAQYTGELFF. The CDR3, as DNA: TGCGCCAGCAGCTCCGCTCAGTACACCGGGGAGCTGTTTTTT. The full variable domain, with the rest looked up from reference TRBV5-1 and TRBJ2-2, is KAGVTQTPRYLIKTRGQQVTLSCSPISGHRSVSWYQQTPGQGLQFLFEYFSETQRNKGNFPGRFSGRQFSNSRSEMNVSTLELGDSALYLCASSSAQYTGELFFGEGSRLTVL.

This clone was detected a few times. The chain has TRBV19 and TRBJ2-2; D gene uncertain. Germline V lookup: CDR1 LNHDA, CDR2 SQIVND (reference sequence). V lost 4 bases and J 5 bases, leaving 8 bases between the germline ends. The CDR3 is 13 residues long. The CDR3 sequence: CASSTLGTGELFF. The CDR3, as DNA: TGTGCCAGTAGTACCCTTGGGACCGGGGAGCTGTTTTTT.

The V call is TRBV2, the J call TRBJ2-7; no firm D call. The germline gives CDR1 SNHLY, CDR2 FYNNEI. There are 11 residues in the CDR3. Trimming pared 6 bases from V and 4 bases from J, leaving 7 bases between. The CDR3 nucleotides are TGTGCCAGCAGACCCAGATACGAGCAGTACTTC. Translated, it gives CASRPRYEQYF.

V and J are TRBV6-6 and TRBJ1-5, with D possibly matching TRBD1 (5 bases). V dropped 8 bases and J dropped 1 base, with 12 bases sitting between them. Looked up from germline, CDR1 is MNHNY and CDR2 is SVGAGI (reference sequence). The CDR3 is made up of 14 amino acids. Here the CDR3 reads CASCPGGSNQPQHF. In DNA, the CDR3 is TGTGCCAGCTGCCCGGGGGGGAGCAATCAGCCCCAGCATTTT.

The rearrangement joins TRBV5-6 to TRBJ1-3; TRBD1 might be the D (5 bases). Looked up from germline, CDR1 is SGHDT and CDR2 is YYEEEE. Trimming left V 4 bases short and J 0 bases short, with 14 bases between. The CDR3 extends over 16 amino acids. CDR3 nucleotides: TGTGCCAGCAGCAACCGGGACTGGGGCTCTGGAAACACCATATATTTT. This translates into CASSNRDWGSGNTIYF. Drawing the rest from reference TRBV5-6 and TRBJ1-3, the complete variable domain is DAGVTQSPTHLIKTRGQQVTLRCSPKSGHDTVSWYQQALGQGPQFIFQYYEEEERQRGNFPDRFSGHQFPNYSSELNVNALLLGDSALYLCASSNRDWGSGNTIYFGEGSWLTVV.

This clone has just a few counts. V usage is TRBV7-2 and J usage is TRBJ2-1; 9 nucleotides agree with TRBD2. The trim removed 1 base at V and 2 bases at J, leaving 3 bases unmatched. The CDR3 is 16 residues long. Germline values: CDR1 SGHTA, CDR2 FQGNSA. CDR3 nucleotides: TGTGCCAGCAGCTTAGTGGAGCGGGGGGCCTACAATGAGCAGTTCTTC. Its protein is CASSLVERGAYNEQFF.

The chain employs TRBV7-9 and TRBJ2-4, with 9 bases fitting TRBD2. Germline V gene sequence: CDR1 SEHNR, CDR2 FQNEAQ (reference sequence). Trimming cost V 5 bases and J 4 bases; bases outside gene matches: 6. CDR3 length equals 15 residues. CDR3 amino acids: CASSRGAGGKNIQYF. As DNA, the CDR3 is TGTGCCAGCAGCCGCGGAGCGGGGGGAAAAAACATTCAGTACTTC.

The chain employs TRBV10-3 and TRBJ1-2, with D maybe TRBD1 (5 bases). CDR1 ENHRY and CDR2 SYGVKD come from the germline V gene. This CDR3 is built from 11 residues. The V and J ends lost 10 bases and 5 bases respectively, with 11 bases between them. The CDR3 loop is CATVDSYGYTF. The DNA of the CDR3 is TGTGCCACCGTCGACAGTTATGGCTACACCTTC.

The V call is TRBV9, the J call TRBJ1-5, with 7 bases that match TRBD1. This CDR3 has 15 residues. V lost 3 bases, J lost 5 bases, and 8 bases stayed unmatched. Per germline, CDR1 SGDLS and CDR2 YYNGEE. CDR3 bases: TGTGCCAGCAGCGGGACAGGTGACCTCCATCAGCCCCAGCATTTT. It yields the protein CASSGTGDLHQPQHF. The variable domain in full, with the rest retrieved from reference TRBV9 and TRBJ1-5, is DSGVTQTPKHLITATGQRVTLRCSPRSGDLSVYWYQQSLDQGLQFLIQYYNGEERAKGNILERFSAQQFPDLHSELNLSSLELGDSALYFCASSGTGDLHQPQHFGDGTRLSIL.

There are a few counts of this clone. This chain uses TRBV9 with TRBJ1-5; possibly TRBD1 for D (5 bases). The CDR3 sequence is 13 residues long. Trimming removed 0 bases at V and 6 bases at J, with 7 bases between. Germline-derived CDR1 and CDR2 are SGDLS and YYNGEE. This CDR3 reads CASSVDDSQPQHF. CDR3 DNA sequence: TGTGCCAGCAGCGTAGATGACAGTCAGCCCCAGCATTTT.

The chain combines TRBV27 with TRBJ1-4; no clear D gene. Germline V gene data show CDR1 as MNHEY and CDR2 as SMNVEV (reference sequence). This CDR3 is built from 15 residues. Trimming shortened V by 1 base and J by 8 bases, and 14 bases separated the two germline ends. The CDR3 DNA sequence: TGTGCCAGCAGTTTATACGGCAGGACGACGGAAAAACTGTTTTTT. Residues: CASSLYGRTTEKLFF. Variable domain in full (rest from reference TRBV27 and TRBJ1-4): EAQVTQNPRYLITVTGKKLTVTCSQNMNHEYMSWYRQDPGLGLRQIYYSMNVEVTDKGDVPEGYKVSRKEKRNFPLILESPSPNQTSLYFCASSLYGRTTEKLFFGSGTQLSVL.

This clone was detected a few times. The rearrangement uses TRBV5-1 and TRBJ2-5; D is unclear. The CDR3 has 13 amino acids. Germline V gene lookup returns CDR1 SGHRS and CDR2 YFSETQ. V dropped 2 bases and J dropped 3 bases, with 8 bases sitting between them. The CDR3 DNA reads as TGCGCCAGCAGCTTCTCAGCGAAAGAGACCCAGTACTTC. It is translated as CASSFSAKETQYF.

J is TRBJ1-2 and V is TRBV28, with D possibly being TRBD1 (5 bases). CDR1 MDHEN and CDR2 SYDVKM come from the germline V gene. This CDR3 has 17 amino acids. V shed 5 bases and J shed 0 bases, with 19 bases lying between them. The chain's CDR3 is CASSVLVRGPSNYGYTF. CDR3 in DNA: TGTGCCAGCAGTGTCTTGGTCCGGGGCCCTTCTAACTATGGCTACACCTTC.

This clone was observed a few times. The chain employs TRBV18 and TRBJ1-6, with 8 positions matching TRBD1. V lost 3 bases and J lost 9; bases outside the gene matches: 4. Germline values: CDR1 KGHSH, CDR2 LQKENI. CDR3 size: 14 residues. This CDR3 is CASSPGTGGSPLHF. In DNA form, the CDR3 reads TGTGCCAGCTCACCCGGGACAGGCGGTTCACCCCTCCACTTT.